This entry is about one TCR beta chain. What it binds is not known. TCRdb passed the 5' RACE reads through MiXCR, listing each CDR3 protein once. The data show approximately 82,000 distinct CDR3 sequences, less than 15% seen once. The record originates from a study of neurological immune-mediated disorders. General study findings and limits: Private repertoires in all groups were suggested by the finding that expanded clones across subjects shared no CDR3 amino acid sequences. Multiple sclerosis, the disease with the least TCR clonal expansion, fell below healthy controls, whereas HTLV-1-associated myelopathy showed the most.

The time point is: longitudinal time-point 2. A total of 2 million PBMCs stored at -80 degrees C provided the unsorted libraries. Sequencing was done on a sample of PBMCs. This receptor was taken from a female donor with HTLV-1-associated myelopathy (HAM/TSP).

CDR3 sequence (DNA): TGTGCCAGCAGCCCTCTACGACTAGCGGCCTCAGATACGCAGTATTTT. This encodes CASSPLRLAASDTQYF. The chain is built from TRBV3-1 and TRBJ2-3, with TRBD2 matching 9 bases. This CDR3 region has 16 residues. CDR1 LGHDT and CDR2 YNNKEL come from the germline V gene (reference sequence). V was pared by 4 bases and J by 4 bases, with 9 bases of the junction left unmatched.